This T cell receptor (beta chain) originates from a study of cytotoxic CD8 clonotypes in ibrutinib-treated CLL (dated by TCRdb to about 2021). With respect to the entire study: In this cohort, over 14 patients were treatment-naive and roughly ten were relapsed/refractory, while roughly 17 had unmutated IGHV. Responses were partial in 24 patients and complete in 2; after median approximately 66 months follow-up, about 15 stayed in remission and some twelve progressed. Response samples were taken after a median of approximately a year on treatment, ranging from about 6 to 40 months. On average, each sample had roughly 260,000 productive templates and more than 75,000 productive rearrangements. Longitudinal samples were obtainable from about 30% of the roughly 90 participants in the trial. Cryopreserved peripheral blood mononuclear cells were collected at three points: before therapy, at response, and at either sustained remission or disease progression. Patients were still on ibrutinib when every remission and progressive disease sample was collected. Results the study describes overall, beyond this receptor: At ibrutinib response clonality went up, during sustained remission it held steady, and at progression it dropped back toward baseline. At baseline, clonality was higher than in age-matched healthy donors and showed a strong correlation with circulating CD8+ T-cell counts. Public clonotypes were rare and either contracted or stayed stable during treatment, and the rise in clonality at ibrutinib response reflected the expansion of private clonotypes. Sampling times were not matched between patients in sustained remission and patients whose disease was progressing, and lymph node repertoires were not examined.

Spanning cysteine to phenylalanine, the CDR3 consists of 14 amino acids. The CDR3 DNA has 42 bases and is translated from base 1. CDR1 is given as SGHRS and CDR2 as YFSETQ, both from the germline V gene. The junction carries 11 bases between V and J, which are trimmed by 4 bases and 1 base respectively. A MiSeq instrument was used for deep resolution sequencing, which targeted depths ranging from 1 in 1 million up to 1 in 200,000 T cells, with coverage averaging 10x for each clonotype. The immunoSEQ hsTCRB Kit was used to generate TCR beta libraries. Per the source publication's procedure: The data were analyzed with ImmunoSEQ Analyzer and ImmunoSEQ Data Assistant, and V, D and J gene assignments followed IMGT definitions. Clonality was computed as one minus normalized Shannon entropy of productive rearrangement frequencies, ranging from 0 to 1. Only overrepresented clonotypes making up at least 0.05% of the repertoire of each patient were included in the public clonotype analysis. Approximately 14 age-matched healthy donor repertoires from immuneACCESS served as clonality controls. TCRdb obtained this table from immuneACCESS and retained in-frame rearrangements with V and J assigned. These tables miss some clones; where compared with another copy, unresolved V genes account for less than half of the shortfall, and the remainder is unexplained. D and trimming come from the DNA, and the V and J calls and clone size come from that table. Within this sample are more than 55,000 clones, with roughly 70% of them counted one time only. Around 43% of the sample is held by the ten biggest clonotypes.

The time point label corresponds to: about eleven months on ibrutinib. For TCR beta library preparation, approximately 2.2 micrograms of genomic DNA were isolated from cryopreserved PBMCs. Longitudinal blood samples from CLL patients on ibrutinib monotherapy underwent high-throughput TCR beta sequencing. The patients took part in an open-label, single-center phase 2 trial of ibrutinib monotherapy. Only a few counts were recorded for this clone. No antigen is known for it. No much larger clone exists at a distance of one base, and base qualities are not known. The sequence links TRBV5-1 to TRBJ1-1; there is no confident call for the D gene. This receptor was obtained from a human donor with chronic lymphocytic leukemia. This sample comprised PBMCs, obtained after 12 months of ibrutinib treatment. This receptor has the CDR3 CASSNAQPNTEAFF. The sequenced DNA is TGCGCCAGCAGCAACGCACAGCCGAACACTGAAGCTTTCTTT.